These T cell receptor beta chains were read from a single sample in a study of CD8 T cells in ankylosing spondylitis. Via MiXCR, TCRdb re-called the 5' RACE reads, giving one row per CDR3 protein. Of 300,000 to 400,000 distinct CDR3 sequences detected, roughly 10% appear once; the ten largest clones hold 8% to 9.5%. Sequences were obtained from blood, either unsorted or a sorted T cell fraction (not recorded which). The origin of the receptors is a female donor with ankylosing spondylitis or in good health (not recorded which). Each CDR3 is given without its conserved first and last residue.

v_call	j_call	cdr3_aa
TRBV18	TRBJ2-5	ASSPISGTGETQY
TRBV12-3/TRBV12-4	TRBJ2-3	ASSTGLAGTDTQY
TRBV19	TRBJ2-4	ASSQQGLAGGTAKNIQY
TRBV5-1	TRBJ2-2	ASSLAGDRGATGELF
TRBV7-9	TRBJ2-7	ASSYYADEQY
TRBV30	TRBJ1-1	AWSPSGYYTEAF
TRBV10-1	TRBJ2-7	ASSESGLEDYEQY
TRBV10-3	TRBJ1-5	ATRESGNHQPQH
TRBV18	TRBJ2-7	ASSPDQFAQY
TRBV20-1	TRBJ1-2	SARDRDGANYGYT
TRBV12-3/TRBV12-4	TRBJ2-1	ASSLALRLAGVNEQF
TRBV5-1	TRBJ2-1	ASSLRPTGRDYNEQF
TRBV10-1	TRBJ2-7	ASSESGLTGASGEQY
TRBV29-1	TRBJ2-5	SACKNVQETQY
TRBV20-1	TRBJ1-2	SASATTGAAWGYT
TRBV7-6	TRBJ2-5	ASSLDTGAETQY
TRBV12-3/TRBV12-4	TRBJ2-1	ASRAPGGSLFNEQF
TRBV7-9	TRBJ1-4	ASSLAGSGEKLF
TRBV20-1	TRBJ1-6	SASPPGRHISPLH
TRBV3-1	TRBJ2-6	ATSVQGYGANVLT
TRBV5-1	TRBJ2-2	ASSSPPGHRSNTGELF
TRBV11-2	TRBJ2-5	ASSFKRNQETQY
TRBV6-1	TRBJ1-1	ASRQRVGPTEAF
TRBV28	TRBJ1-2	ASSLVGGLGYT
TRBV6-6	TRBJ2-7	AVEGQASYEQY
TRBV7-2	TRBJ1-1	ASSQRTGAKTEAF
TRBV12-3/TRBV12-4	TRBJ1-5	ASSFTGSNQPQH
TRBV5-1	TRBJ2-3	ASSLSRFLTDTQY
TRBV5-1	TRBJ2-3	ASSFFPSGSGDTQY
TRBV5-6	TRBJ1-6	ASSPLSGSKSSYNSPLH
TRBV5-1	TRBJ1-1	ASSSSPGTNTEAF
TRBV6-1	TRBJ2-2	ASNIQGAPTAELF
TRBV29-1	TRBJ1-5	SAVEANQPQH
TRBV13	TRBJ2-5	ASSLRTGNKETQY
TRBV20-1	TRBJ2-1	SARGPGGNEQF
TRBV6-5	TRBJ1-2	ASSYSPAAFNYGYT
TRBV9	TRBJ2-5	ASSVEGAGGETQY
TRBV5-1	TRBJ2-6	ASSPGDVWAGANVLT
TRBV5-1	TRBJ2-7	ASSSGGRSYEQY
TRBV19	TRBJ2-3	ASNSGVTDTQY
TRBV5-1	TRBJ2-5	ASRNGLAKETQY
TRBV5-5	TRBJ2-7	ASSLDPGASYEQY
TRBV5-1	TRBJ2-1	ASSPGQAGNEQF
TRBV25-1	TRBJ2-6	ASSLQGAGANVLT
TRBV12-3/TRBV12-4	TRBJ2-7	ASSTGTYYEQY
TRBV29-1	TRBJ2-2	SAGQTASGELF